The 26 T cell receptor beta chains below were found in one sample sequenced in a study of T-cell reconstitution after alpha-beta-depleted transplantation in children. Unique molecular identifiers featured in how the TCRbeta library was prepared. MiXCR, applied by TCRdb to the PCR reads, yields one record per CDR3 protein. The repertoire holds 250,000 to 300,000 distinct CDR3 sequences, with 9.5% to 10% as singletons. Here the sequenced sample was PBMCs from the stem cell graft donor, taken from the stem cell graft. These receptor sequences come from a human donor who donated a stem cell graft to a child with SCID.

This clonotype appeared once. The chain is built from TRBV5-1 and TRBJ2-1, with 8 bases identical to TRBD2. The junction had 5 bases not matched to a gene; V was cut back by 2 bases and J by 4 bases. CDR1 SGHRS and CDR2 YFSETQ come from the germline V gene. The CDR3 runs 15 residues. The DNA for the CDR3 is TGCGCCAGCAGCTTAACCGGGACTAGATACAATGAGCAGTTCTTC. It is translated as CASSLTGTRYNEQFF. Full variable domain (outside the CDR3, taken from reference TRBV5-1 and TRBJ2-1): KAGVTQTPRYLIKTRGQQVTLSCSPISGHRSVSWYQQTPGQGLQFLFEYFSETQRNKGNFPGRFSGRQFSNSRSEMNVSTLELGDSALYLCASSLTGTRYNEQFFGPGTRLTVL.

This clonotype was picked up many times. J is TRBJ2-1 and V is TRBV3-1; the D gene is possibly TRBD2 (7 bases). Germline CDR1 is LGHDT and CDR2 is YNNKEL (reference sequence). The V end was cut by 6 bases, the J end by 2 bases, with 11 bases between. The CDR3 is 14 residues long. The DNA for the CDR3 is TGTGCCAGCAGAAGGGGGGGAACCTACAATGAGCAGTTCTTC. It codes for CASRRGGTYNEQFF.

This clonotype was counted many times. J is TRBJ1-1 and V is TRBV12-3 or TRBV12-4, with TRBD1 as a possible D gene (6 bases). V was cut by 2 bases and J by 8 bases, with 12 bases left in between. The CDR3 sequence is 13 residues long. Written as DNA, the CDR3 is TGTGCCAGCAGTTTAAAGAGGGGGGAGGAAGCTTTCTTT. Its translation: CASSLKRGEEAFF.

The rearrangement joins TRBV6-5 to TRBJ2-5, with D possibly matching TRBD2 (5 bases). The length of the CDR3 is 14 residues. With 1 base removed from V and 4 bases from J, the gap between germline ends came to 10 bases. CDR1 and CDR2 from the germline V gene are MNHEY and SVGAGI. The CDR3 is CASSYFMRAETQYF. The DNA for the CDR3 is TGTGCCAGCAGTTACTTCATGCGGGCAGAGACCCAGTACTTC.

In this sample, this clonotype turned up a few times. The chain carries TRBV5-1 and TRBJ2-2, with 10 bases lining up with TRBD1. The CDR3 runs to 16 residues. Germline V gene data show CDR1 as SGHRS and CDR2 as YFSETQ. Trimming cost V 0 bases and J 5 bases; bases outside gene matches: 4. Here the CDR3 reads CASSLAGTGVTGELFF. In nucleotides, the CDR3 is TGCGCCAGCAGCTTGGCCGGGACAGGGGTGACCGGGGAGCTGTTTTTT.

This clonotype was recorded at least ten times. The V call is TRBV12-3 or TRBV12-4, the J call TRBJ2-4, with D maybe TRBD1 (6 bases). V was trimmed by 5 bases and J by 0 bases, leaving 17 bases between them. The CDR3 contains 17 residues. The DNA of the CDR3 is TGTGCCAGCAGTCTGACAGGCTATACCCTAGCCAAAAACATTCAGTACTTC. Translation gives CASSLTGYTLAKNIQYF.

This clonotype turned up a few times. J is TRBJ2-7 and V is TRBV3-1; D gene ambiguous. The CDR3 spans 13 residues. The germline V gene has CDR1 LGHDT and CDR2 YNNKEL (reference sequence). The ends were cut back, 6 bases at V and 4 bases at J, with 13 bases in the middle. DNA for the CDR3: TGTGCCAGCAGGGGCAAACGGCCGTACGAGCAGTACTTC. Translated, it gives CASRGKRPYEQYF.

This clonotype was found many times. J is TRBJ1-1 and V is TRBV12-5; 8 bases fit TRBD1. CDR1 and CDR2 (germline): LGHNT, FRNRAP. This CDR3 is built from 14 residues. V shed 0 bases, J shed 6 bases, and the junction held 3 bases outside the gene matches. CDR3 loop: CASGLVTGVPEAFF. CDR3 coding DNA: TGTGCTAGTGGTTTGGTGACAGGGGTTCCTGAAGCTTTCTTT.

This clonotype was seen a few times. The rearrangement uses TRBV4-2 and TRBJ2-2, with unresolved D. V lost 4 bases, J lost 4 bases, and 10 bases lay in between. The CDR3 totals 14 residues. The germline gives CDR1 LGHNA, CDR2 YNFKEQ. The CDR3 spells CASSPLPTTGELFF. CDR3 DNA: TGTGCCAGCAGCCCCCTACCGACCACCGGGGAGCTGTTTTTT.

This chain uses TRBV6-1 with TRBJ2-3; TRBD1 matches 9 bases. The CDR3 is made up of 15 amino acids. The germline V gene has CDR1 MNHNS and CDR2 SASEGT. V gave up 7 bases and J gave up 4 bases; unmatched junction bases: 9. The CDR3 DNA reads TGTGCCAGCACGGGACAGGGAATAGTATCAGATACGCAGTATTTT. This encodes CASTGQGIVSDTQYF.

The chain uses TRBV18 and TRBJ1-4, with TRBD1 matching over 8 bases. There are 15 residues in the CDR3. Looked up from germline, CDR1 is KGHSH and CDR2 is LQKENI. The J segment lost 7 bases and the V segment lost 3 bases, leaving 7 bases of the junction unmatched. Here the CDR3 reads CASSPEQGAFEKLFF. The CDR3 DNA follows: TGTGCCAGCTCACCCGAGCAGGGGGCCTTTGAAAAACTGTTTTTT. The whole variable domain, filled in from reference TRBV18 and TRBJ1-4, reads NAGVMQNPRHLVRRRGQEARLRCSPMKGHSHVYWYRQLPEEGLKFMVYLQKENIIDESGMPKERFSAEFPKEGPSILRIQQVVRGDSAAYFCASSPEQGAFEKLFFGSGTQLSVL.

Many counts were recorded for this clonotype. The chain uses TRBV5-1 and TRBJ1-1, with D perhaps matching TRBD1 (5 bases). This CDR3 has 15 amino acids. Germline V gives CDR1 SGHRS, CDR2 YFSETQ. Trimming left V 3 bases short and J 4 bases short, with 16 bases between. The CDR3 DNA is TGCGCCAGCAGCTCGGGACCGGCGGGTAGCACTGAAGCTTTCTTT. Translated, it gives CASSSGPAGSTEAFF.

The V gene is TRBV28, the J gene TRBJ1-1; TRBD1 aligns across 9 bases. This CDR3 is 16 amino acids long. Germline lookup yields CDR1 MDHEN and CDR2 SYDVKM. Trimming at V came to 6 bases and at J to 1 base, leaving 9 bases not matched to a gene. CDR3 sequence: CASRTYGQGSNTEAFF. CDR3 sequence (DNA): TGTGCCAGCAGAACCTACGGACAGGGGTCGAACACTGAAGCTTTCTTT.

Concerning this clonotype: Without the conserved terminal phenylalanine or tryptophan, this CDR3 likely stems from a read error. The J gene is TRBJ1-2, the V gene TRBV5-8; no clear D. Germline-derived CDR1 and CDR2 are SGHTS and YDEGEE. The CDR3 is made up of 13 amino acids. Trimming left V 1 base short and J 5 bases short, with 9 bases between. CDR3 DNA: TGTGCCAGCAGCTTGTTTTCTAGTTATGGCTACACCTTA. It codes for CASSLFSSYGYTL.

This clonotype was seen a handful of times. J is TRBJ2-4 and V is TRBV7-2, with TRBD1 matching over 7 bases. Germline CDR1 SGHTA, CDR2 FQGNSA. After removal of 5 bases from V and 1 base from J, the junction contained 5 bases not matched to a gene. The CDR3 covers 15 residues. The CDR3 region has the DNA TGTGCCAGCAGCGCGTCGGGACAGGCCAAAAACATTCAGTACTTC. Its translation: CASSASGQAKNIQYF.

This clonotype was detected many times. This rearrangement joins TRBV7-2 to TRBJ2-5; 10 nucleotides agree with TRBD2. J lost 2 bases, V lost 6 bases, and 6 bases had no gene match. Germline assignment: CDR1 SGHTA and CDR2 FQGNSA. There are 15 residues in the CDR3. The CDR3 sequence: CASRSSGGPQETQYF. The CDR3 nucleotides read TGTGCCAGCAGGTCTAGCGGGGGACCACAAGAGACCCAGTACTTC. Full variable domain (rest looked up from reference TRBV7-2 and TRBJ2-5): GAGVSQSPSNKVTEKGKDVELRCDPISGHTALYWYRQSLGQGLEFLIYFQGNSAPDKSGLPSDRFSAERTGGSVSTLTIQRTQQEDSAVYLCASRSSGGPQETQYFGPGTRLLVL.

V and J are TRBV27 and TRBJ2-2, with unresolved D. Trimming cost V 8 bases and J 6 bases, with 10 bases left between them. The CDR3 consists of 12 residues. Germline assignment: CDR1 MNHEY and CDR2 SMNVEV (reference sequence). CDR3 bases: TGTGCCAGCGGGATCCAAGCCGGGGAGCTGTTTTTT. This sequence encodes CASGIQAGELFF.

The rearrangement uses TRBV7-9 and TRBJ2-3, with TRBD1 as a possible D gene (5 bases). The CDR3 loop spans 16 amino acids. Germline-derived CDR1 and CDR2 are SEHNR and FQNEAQ (reference sequence). Trimming shortened V by 1 base and J by 6 bases, and 17 bases separated the two germline ends. CDR3 sequence: CASSLGTPSGWDTQYF. In DNA, the CDR3 is TGTGCCAGCAGCTTAGGGACACCTTCCGGATGGGATACGCAGTATTTT.

This chain uses TRBV7-9 with TRBJ1-1; D gene unclear. V lost 5 bases to trimming and J lost 1 base, with 11 bases between them. Germline CDR1 is SEHNR and CDR2 is FQNEAQ (reference sequence). The CDR3 consists of 14 residues. The CDR3 here is CASSTVVANTEAFF. CDR3 sequence (DNA): TGTGCCAGCAGCACCGTGGTGGCGAACACTGAAGCTTTCTTT.

The V and J genes are TRBV20-1 and TRBJ2-7, with TRBD1 identical over 9 bases. Looked up from germline, CDR1 is DFQATT and CDR2 is SNEGSKA (reference sequence). The CDR3 has 14 residues. The V segment lost 3 bases and the J segment 5 bases; nucleotides outside the gene matches: 8. The CDR3 sequence: CSASAGTGRNEQYF. The CDR3 DNA is TGCAGTGCTAGTGCCGGGACAGGGCGTAACGAGCAGTACTTC.

This clonotype was observed at least ten times. The rearrangement uses TRBV5-1 and TRBJ1-1; TRBD1 matches at 9 bases. The CDR3 runs 17 residues. J was trimmed by 1 base and V by 5 bases; bases with no gene match: 12. Germline V CDR1 and CDR2: SGHRS, YFSETQ. DNA for the CDR3: TGCGCCAGCAGATACACCGGGACAGGGTACGGGAACACTGAAGCTTTCTTT. It specifies CASRYTGTGYGNTEAFF.

This clonotype was recorded at least ten times. Mismatch with germline at one junction end may stem from a read error. V is TRBV7-2 and J is TRBJ2-5; D not certain. This CDR3 has 13 residues. CDR1 is SGHTA and CDR2 is FQGNSA in the germline V gene. The CDR3 bases are TGTGCCAGCAGTTTAGGCCTCCAAGAGACCCAGTACTTC. This encodes CASSLGLQETQYF.

This clonotype occurred many times. The chain combines TRBV29-1 with TRBJ2-5, with 9 bases that match TRBD2. The CDR3 consists of 15 residues. Losses at the gene ends were 7 bases for V and 3 bases for J; bases not matched to a gene: 12. CDR1 and CDR2 (germline): SQVTM, ANQGSEA. The CDR3 protein is CSETKAGGQKETQYF. CDR3 nucleotides: TGCAGCGAGACGAAAGCGGGGGGCCAAAAAGAGACCCAGTACTTC. The variable domain in full, with the rest retrieved from reference TRBV29-1 and TRBJ2-5, is SAVISQKPSRDICQRGTSLTIQCQVDSQVTMMFWYRQQPGQSLTLIATANQGSEATYESGFVIDKFPISRPNLTFSTLTVSNMSPEDSSIYLCSETKAGGQKETQYFGPGTRLLVL.

This clonotype was counted a few times. The J gene is TRBJ2-2, the V gene TRBV5-6, with D uncertain. The V gene's germline CDR1 is SGHDT and CDR2 YYEEEE. V lost 0 bases and J lost 7, with 7 bases in between. The CDR3 is 13 residues long. The CDR3 sequence: CASSLAGIGELFF. Written as DNA, the CDR3 is TGTGCCAGCAGCTTGGCCGGTATCGGGGAGCTGTTTTTT.

This clonotype came up a few times. The CDR3, as DNA: TGTGCCAGCAGTGACAGACAACCCAACTATGGCTACACCTTC. It translates to CASSDRQPNYGYTF. The V gene is TRBV25-1, the J gene TRBJ1-2, with no clear D. CDR3 length equals 14 residues. V was cut by 3 bases and J by 2 bases, with 10 bases left in between. From germline, CDR1 is MGHDK and CDR2 SYGVNS.

In the case of this clonotype: It is unclear where the CDR3 begins or ends on the DNA, so no DNA is shown, and the CDR3 is as TCRdb lists it. This chain connects TRBV9 to TRBJ2-7. Germline assignment: CDR1 SGDLS and CDR2 YYNGEE. Termini included, the CDR3 measures 14 amino acids. The chain's CDR3 is CASSVGSGAWEHYF.